This passage covers 10 T cell receptor beta chains from one sample sequenced in a study of T-cell memory formation after mild COVID-19. Using its own MiXCR run on the 5' RACE reads, TCRdb lists one record per CDR3 protein. This table holds about 84,000 distinct CDR3 sequences, more than 11% found once. The material sequenced was PBMCs or a T cell subset sorted from them (not recorded which). The source of these receptors is an adult woman who had mild COVID-19 (a few samples of this study predate the infection). Cell type and time point are not known.

This clonotype appeared a few times. V and J are TRBV7-6 and TRBJ2-7; D gene ambiguous. The CDR3 has 16 residues. Germline CDR1 reads SGHVS; CDR2 reads FNYEAQ. The V end lost 4 bases, the J end lost 0 bases, and 16 bases lay between the germline ends. CDR3 sequence: CASSSIWTESSYEQYF. The DNA for the CDR3 is TGTGCCAGCAGCTCGATCTGGACGGAGAGCTCCTACGAGCAGTACTTC.

The sample holds many counts of this clonotype. V is TRBV7-9 and J is TRBJ2-7; D is perhaps TRBD1 (6 bases). The CDR3 is made up of 15 amino acids. CDR1 is SEHNR, CDR2 FQNEAQ, per germline (reference sequence). V gave up 5 bases and J gave up 3 bases, with 17 bases separating them. Here the CDR3 reads CASSSTGQIFYEQYF. The DNA for the CDR3 is TGTGCCAGCAGCAGTACAGGGCAGATCTTCTACGAGCAGTACTTC.

The table lists this clonotype with a few counts. This sequence joins TRBV20-1 and TRBJ1-5; no reliable D call. The V gene's germline CDR1 is DFQATT and CDR2 SNEGSKA (reference sequence). The CDR3 is made up of 15 amino acids. The ends were cut back, 0 bases at V and 7 bases at J, with 16 bases in the middle. CDR3 bases: TGCAGTGCTAGAGATCATTCAGTGGAGTTCCAGCCCCAGCATTTT. Translating gives CSARDHSVEFQPQHF.

Comment on this clonotype: The junction and the germline gene differ at one end; a read error may be behind it. The CDR3 protein is CAGSPTIDLIGNTIYF. CDR3 nucleotides: TGTGCCGGCAGTCCCACCATCGATCTAATTGGAAACACCATATATTTT. This chain connects TRBV12-3 or TRBV12-4 to TRBJ1-3; D not resolved. The CDR3 is 16 residues long.

The V and J genes are TRBV5-1 and TRBJ1-2; perhaps TRBD1 as D (5 bases). V lost 2 bases to trimming and J lost 3 bases, with 14 bases between them. Germline loops: CDR1 SGHRS, CDR2 YFSETQ. The CDR3 loop spans 15 amino acids. The CDR3 region is CASSFGVEGDYGYTF. In DNA form, the CDR3 reads TGCGCCAGCAGCTTTGGGGTCGAAGGGGACTATGGCTACACCTTC.

In its sample, this clonotype was seen many times. CDR3 nucleotide sequence: TGTGCCAGCAGTGGAAGAGCGGGAGAAATGGATGAGCAGTTCTTC. It yields the protein CASSGRAGEMDEQFF. The chain combines TRBV4-2 with TRBJ2-1; TRBD2 matches at 8 bases. CDR3 length: 15 residues. Trimming at V came to 6 bases and at J to 8 bases, leaving 12 bases not matched to a gene. The V gene's germline CDR1 is LGHNA and CDR2 YNFKEQ.

This clonotype was seen ten or more times. V gene TRBV5-6 combines with J gene TRBJ2-6, with unresolved D. Germline loops: CDR1 SGHDT, CDR2 YYEEEE. CDR3 length: 14 residues. V lost 2 bases, J lost 1 base, and 4 bases lay in between. CDR3 coding DNA: TGTGCCAGCAGCTTTGGGTCTGGGGCCAACGTCCTGACTTTC. It translates to CASSFGSGANVLTF.

This clonotype showed up just a few times. The CDR3: CASRPTGTNTEAFF. The CDR3 nucleotides are TGTGCCAGCAGGCCGACAGGAACGAACACTGAAGCTTTCTTT. This chain joins TRBV5-6 and TRBJ1-1; D is perhaps TRBD1 (6 bases). Trimming stripped 5 bases from V and 1 base from J, with 12 bases between. The length of the CDR3 is 14 residues. Germline V gene sequence: CDR1 SGHDT, CDR2 YYEEEE.

This clonotype has more than one count but fewer than ten. The chain carries TRBV7-6 and TRBJ2-1; the match to TRBD2 covers 14 bases. The CDR3 covers 19 residues. The germline gives CDR1 SGHVS, CDR2 FNYEAQ. V lost 5 bases to trimming and J lost 0 bases; unmatched junction nucleotides: 9. This chain's CDR3 is CASSDAGTSGGSSYNEQFF. CDR3 DNA sequence: TGTGCCAGCAGCGACGCCGGGACTAGCGGGGGAAGCTCCTACAATGAGCAGTTCTTC.

This clonotype was counted at least ten times. The chain joins TRBV7-8 to TRBJ1-5; D perhaps matches TRBD1 (5 bases). The CDR3 covers 14 residues. Looked up from germline, CDR1 is SGHVS and CDR2 is FQNEAQ. V was pared by 1 base and J by 4 bases, with 8 bases between. CDR3 amino acids: CASSLVGGNQPQHF. CDR3 nucleotides: TGTGCCAGCAGCTTAGTGGGGGGAAATCAGCCCCAGCATTTT.